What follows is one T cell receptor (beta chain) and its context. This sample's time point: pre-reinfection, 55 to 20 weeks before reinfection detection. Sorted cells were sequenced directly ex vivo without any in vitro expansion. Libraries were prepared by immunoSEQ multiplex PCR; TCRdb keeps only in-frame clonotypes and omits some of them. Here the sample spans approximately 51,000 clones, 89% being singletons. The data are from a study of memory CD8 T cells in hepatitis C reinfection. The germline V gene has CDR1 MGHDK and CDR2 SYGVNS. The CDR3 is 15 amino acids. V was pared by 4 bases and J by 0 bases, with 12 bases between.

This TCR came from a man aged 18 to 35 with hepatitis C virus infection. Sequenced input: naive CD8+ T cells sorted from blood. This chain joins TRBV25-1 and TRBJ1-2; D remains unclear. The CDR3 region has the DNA TGTGCCAGCAGTGGTTGGCAGGCTGCTAACTATGGCTACACCTTC. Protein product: CASSGWQAANYGYTF.